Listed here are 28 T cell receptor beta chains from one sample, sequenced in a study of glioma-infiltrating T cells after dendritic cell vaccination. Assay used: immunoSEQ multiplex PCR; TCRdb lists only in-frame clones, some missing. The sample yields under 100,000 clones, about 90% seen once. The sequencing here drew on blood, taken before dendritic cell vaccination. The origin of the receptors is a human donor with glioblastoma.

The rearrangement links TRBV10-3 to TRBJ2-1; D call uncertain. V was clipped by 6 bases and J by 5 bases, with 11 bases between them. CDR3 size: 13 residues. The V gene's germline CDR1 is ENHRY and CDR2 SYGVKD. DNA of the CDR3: TGTGCCATCAGCCTCAAACTTGACAATGAGCAGTTCTTC. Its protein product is CAISLKLDNEQFF.

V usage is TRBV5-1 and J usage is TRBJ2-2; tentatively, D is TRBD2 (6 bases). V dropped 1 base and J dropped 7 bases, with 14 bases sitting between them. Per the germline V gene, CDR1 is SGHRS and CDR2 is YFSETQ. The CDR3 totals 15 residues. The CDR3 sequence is CASSLNEGLDGELFF. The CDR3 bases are TGCGCCAGCAGCTTGAACGAGGGACTGGACGGGGAGCTGTTTTTT. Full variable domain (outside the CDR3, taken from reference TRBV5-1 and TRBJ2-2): KAGVTQTPRYLIKTRGQQVTLSCSPISGHRSVSWYQQTPGQGLQFLFEYFSETQRNKGNFPGRFSGRQFSNSRSEMNVSTLELGDSALYLCASSLNEGLDGELFFGEGSRLTVL.

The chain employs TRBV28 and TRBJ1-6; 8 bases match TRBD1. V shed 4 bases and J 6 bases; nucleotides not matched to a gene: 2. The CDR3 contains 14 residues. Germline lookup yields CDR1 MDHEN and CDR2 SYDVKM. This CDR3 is CASSWDRPNSPLHF. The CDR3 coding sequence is TGTGCCAGCAGTTGGGACAGGCCTAATTCACCCCTCCACTTT.

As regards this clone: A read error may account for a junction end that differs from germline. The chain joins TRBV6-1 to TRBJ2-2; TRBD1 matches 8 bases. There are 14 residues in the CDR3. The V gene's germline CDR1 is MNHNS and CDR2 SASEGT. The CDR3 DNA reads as TGTGCCAGCAGAATGACAGGGGACACCCGGGAGCTGTTTTTT. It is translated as CASRMTGDTRELFF.

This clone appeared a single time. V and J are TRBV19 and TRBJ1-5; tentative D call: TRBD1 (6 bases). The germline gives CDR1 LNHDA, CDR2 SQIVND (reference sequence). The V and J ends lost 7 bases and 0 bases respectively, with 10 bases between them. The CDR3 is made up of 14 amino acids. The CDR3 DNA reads TGTGCCAGTACCCAACAGGGTAGCAATCAGCCCCAGCATTTT. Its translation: CASTQQGSNQPQHF.

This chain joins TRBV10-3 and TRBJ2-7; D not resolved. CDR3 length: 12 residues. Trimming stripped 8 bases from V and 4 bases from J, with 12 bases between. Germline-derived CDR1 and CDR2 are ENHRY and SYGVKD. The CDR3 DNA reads TGTGCCATCTCTCCAGCGAGATACGAGCAGTACTTC. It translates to CAISPARYEQYF.

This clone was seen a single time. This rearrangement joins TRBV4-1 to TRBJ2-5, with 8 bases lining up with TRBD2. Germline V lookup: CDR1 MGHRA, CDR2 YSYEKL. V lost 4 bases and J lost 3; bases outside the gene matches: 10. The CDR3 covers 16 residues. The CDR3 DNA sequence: TGCGCCAGCAGCCCCCCCGGGAGGGGGAGTAAAGAGACCCAGTACTTC. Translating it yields CASSPPGRGSKETQYF.

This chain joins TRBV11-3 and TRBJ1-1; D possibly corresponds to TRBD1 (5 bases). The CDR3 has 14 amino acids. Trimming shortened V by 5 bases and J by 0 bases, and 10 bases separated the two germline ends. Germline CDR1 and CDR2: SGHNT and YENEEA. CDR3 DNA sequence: TGTGCCAGCAGCAACGCAGGGATGAACACTGAAGCTTTCTTT. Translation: CASSNAGMNTEAFF.

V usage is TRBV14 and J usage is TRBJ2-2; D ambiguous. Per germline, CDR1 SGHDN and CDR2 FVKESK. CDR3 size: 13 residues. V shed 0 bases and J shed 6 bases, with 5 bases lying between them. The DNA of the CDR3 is TGTGCCAGCAGCCAAGAACTGTCCGGGGAGCTGTTTTTT. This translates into CASSQELSGELFF.

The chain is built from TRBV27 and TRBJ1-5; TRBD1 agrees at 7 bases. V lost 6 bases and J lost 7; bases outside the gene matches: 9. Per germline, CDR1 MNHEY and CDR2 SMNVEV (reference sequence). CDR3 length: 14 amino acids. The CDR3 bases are TGTGCCAGCAGAAAACAGGGGCGGGACCAGCCCCAGCATTTT. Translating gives CASRKQGRDQPQHF.

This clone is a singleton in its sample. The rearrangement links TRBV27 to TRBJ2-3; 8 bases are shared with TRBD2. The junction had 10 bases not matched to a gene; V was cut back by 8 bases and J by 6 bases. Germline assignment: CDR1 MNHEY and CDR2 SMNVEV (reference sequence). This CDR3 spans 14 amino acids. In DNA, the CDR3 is TGTGCCAGCGCCCCCGGCGGGAGGCTGGATACGCAGTATTTT. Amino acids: CASAPGGRLDTQYF.

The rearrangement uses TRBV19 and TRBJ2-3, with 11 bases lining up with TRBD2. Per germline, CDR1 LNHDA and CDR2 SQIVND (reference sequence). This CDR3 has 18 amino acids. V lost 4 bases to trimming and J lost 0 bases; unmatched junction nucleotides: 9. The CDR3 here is CASSTSSGRLTSTDTQYF. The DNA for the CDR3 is TGTGCCAGTAGTACCTCTAGCGGGAGGCTTACTAGCACAGATACGCAGTATTTT.

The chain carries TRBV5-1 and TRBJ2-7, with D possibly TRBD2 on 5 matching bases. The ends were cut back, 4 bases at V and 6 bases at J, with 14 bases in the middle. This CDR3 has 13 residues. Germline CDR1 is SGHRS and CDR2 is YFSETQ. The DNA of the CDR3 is TGCGCCAGCAGCAGAGACGGAGGATCCGAGCAGTACTTC. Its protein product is CASSRDGGSEQYF.

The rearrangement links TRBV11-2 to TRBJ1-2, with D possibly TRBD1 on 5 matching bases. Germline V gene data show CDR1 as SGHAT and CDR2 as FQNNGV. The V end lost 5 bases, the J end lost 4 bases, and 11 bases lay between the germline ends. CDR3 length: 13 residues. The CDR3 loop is CASSRDSVYGYTF. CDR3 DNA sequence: TGTGCCAGCAGCCGGGACTCCGTCTATGGCTACACCTTC.

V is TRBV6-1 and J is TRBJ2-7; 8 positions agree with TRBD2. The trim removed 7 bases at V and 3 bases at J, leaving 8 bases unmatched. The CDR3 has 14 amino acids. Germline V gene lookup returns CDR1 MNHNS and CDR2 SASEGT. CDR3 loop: CASNLSGSLYEQYF. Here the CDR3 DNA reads TGTGCCAGCAACTTGAGCGGGAGCCTCTACGAGCAGTACTTC.

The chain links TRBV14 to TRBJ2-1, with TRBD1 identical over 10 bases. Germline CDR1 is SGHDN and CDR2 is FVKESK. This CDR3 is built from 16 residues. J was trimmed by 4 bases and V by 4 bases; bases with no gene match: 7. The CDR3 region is CASSRRGQGIYNEQFF. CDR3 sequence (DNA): TGTGCCAGCAGCCGGCGGGGACAGGGGATTTACAATGAGCAGTTCTTC.

The CDR3, as DNA: TGTGCCAGTAGTACACAGGGGGGCAACTATGGCTACACCTTC. Protein: CASSTQGGNYGYTF. This chain connects TRBV19 to TRBJ1-2; 8 bases map to TRBD1. Germline values: CDR1 LNHDA, CDR2 SQIVND (reference sequence). V trimming: 4 bases; J trimming: 2 bases; junction bases outside the gene matches: 3. CDR3 length: 14 amino acids.

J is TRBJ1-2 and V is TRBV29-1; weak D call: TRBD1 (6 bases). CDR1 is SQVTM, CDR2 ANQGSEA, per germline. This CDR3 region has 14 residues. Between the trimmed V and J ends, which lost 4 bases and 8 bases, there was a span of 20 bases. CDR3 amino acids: CSVASGGGGEGYTF. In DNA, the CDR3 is TGCAGCGTTGCCTCCGGGGGGGGCGGAGAAGGCTACACCTTC.

CDR3 in amino acids: CASKLAGGGDTQYF. The CDR3 nucleotides read TGTGCCAGTAAACTAGCGGGGGGGGGAGATACGCAGTATTTT. The V call is TRBV6-1, the J call TRBJ2-3; TRBD2 matches 13 bases. Trimming cost V 9 bases and J 5 bases; bases outside gene matches: 5. Germline CDR1 is MNHNS and CDR2 is SASEGT. The CDR3 runs 14 residues.

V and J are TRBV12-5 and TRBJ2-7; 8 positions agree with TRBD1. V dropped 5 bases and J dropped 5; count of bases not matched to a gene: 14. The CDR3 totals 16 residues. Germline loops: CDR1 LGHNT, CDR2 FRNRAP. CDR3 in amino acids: CASGPPPHRGTHEQYF. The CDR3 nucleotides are TGTGCTAGTGGTCCCCCGCCGCACAGGGGGACCCACGAGCAGTACTTC.

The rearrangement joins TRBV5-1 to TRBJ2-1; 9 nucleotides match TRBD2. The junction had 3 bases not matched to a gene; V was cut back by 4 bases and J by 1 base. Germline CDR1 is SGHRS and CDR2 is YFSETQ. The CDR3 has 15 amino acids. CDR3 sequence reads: CASSKTSGSYNEQFF. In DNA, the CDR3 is TGCGCCAGCAGCAAGACTAGCGGTTCCTACAATGAGCAGTTCTTC.

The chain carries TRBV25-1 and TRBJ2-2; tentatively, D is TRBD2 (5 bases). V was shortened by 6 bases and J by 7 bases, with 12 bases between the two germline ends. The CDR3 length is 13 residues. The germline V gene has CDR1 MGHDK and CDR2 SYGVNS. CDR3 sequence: CASRFDRGGELFF. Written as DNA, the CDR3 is TGTGCCAGCAGGTTCGATCGGGGCGGGGAGCTGTTTTTT.

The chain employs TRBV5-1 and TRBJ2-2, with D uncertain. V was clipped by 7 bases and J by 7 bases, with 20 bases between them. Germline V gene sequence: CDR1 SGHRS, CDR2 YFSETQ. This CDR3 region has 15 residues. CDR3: CASARTGGSSGELFF. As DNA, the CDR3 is TGCGCCAGCGCGAGAACGGGTGGTAGCAGCGGGGAGCTGTTTTTT.

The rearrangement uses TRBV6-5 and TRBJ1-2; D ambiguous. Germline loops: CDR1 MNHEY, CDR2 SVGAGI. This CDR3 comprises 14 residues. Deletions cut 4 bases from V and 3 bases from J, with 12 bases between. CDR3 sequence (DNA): TGTGCCAGCAGTTGGACGGGGAGGGACTATGGCTACACCTTC. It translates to CASSWTGRDYGYTF.

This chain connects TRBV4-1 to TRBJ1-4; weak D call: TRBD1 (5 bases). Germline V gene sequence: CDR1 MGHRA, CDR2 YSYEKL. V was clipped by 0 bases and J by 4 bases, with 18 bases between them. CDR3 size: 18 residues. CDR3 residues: CASSQEGPSGVFNEKLFF. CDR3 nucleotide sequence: TGCGCCAGCAGCCAAGAGGGGCCCAGCGGGGTTTTTAATGAAAAACTGTTTTTT.

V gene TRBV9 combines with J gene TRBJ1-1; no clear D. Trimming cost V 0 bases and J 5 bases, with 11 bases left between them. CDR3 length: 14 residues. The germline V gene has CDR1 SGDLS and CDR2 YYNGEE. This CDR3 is CASSVGRDRTEAFF. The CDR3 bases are TGTGCCAGCAGCGTAGGGAGGGATCGGACTGAAGCTTTCTTT.

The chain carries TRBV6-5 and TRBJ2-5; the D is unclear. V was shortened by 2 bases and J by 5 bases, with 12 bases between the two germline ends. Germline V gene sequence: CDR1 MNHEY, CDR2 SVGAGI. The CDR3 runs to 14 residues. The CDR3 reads CASSYRSTRETQYF. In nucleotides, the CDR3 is TGTGCCAGCAGTTACAGGAGTACCCGGGAGACCCAGTACTTC.

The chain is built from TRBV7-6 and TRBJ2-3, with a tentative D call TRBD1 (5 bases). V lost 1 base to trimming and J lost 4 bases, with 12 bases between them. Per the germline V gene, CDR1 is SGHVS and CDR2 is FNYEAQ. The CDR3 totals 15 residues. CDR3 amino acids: CASSLGQLLSDTQYF. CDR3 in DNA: TGTGCCAGCAGCTTAGGACAGCTTCTGTCAGATACGCAGTATTTT.